These 2 T cell receptor beta chains share one sample of origin, sequenced in a study of T cell repertoires in cytomegalovirus infection. No antigen has been identified for these receptors. TCRdb analysed the reads with MiXCR anew, one entry per CDR3 protein. Of some 220,000 distinct CDR3 sequences listed, approximately 38% are singletons. The starting material was CD8+ T cells from cultured PBMCs, obtained from culture after CMV antigen stimulation. Source of these receptors: a human donor in good health (CMV status not recorded). Some clones in this sample may be carry-over from other donors' samples.

The gene calls are TRBV27 and TRBJ1-1, with D hard to call. This CDR3 contains 17 residues. V was cut by 5 bases and J by 7 bases, with 26 bases left in between. The V gene's germline CDR1 is MNHEY and CDR2 SMNVEV (reference sequence). In DNA form, the CDR3 reads TGTGCCAGCAGTCCGGAAGCCGGGGATTTACCGTACGGTGAAGCTTTCTTT. It codes for CASSPEAGDLPYGEAFF.

This clonotype was seen at least ten times. This chain links TRBV7-2 with TRBJ1-5; D might be TRBD1 (5 bases). The germline gives CDR1 SGHTA, CDR2 FQGNSA. The CDR3 runs 12 residues. Trimming cost V 4 bases and J 7 bases, with 8 bases left between them. CDR3 sequence reads: CASSSQGQPQHF. CDR3 bases: TGTGCCAGCAGCTCGCAGGGCCAGCCCCAGCATTTT.